This T cell receptor beta chain was documented in a study of shared clonotypes between healthy human individuals. General observations from the study: The study's rarefaction showed incomplete sorted-subset sequencing despite large depth. Represented diversity, genetic and exposure-history alike, was limited by few donors.

An even split of each subset's genomic DNA across several immunoSEQ plates was performed. Method: immunoSEQ multiplex PCR; TCRdb's copy keeps in-frame clones and lacks some. The sample shows around 700,000 clones, 73% of them seen only once. As concerns this clone: Its antigen remains unidentified.

From CD4+ cells came CD45RA+ naive and CD45RA-negative memory subsets. The V end was cut by 0 bases, the J end by 1 base, with 5 bases between. This CDR3 is built from 14 residues. Germline-derived CDR1 and CDR2 are MNHEY and SMNVEV (reference sequence). This sequence joins TRBV27 and TRBJ2-3; D is unclear. The sample consisted of memory CD4+ T cells sorted from blood. The subset: CD45RA-negative fraction. The sequence derives from a woman aged 25 to 39 in good health. The CDR3 protein is CASSLSKGTDTQYF. The CDR3 bases are TGTGCCAGCAGTTTATCGAAGGGCACAGATACGCAGTATTTT.